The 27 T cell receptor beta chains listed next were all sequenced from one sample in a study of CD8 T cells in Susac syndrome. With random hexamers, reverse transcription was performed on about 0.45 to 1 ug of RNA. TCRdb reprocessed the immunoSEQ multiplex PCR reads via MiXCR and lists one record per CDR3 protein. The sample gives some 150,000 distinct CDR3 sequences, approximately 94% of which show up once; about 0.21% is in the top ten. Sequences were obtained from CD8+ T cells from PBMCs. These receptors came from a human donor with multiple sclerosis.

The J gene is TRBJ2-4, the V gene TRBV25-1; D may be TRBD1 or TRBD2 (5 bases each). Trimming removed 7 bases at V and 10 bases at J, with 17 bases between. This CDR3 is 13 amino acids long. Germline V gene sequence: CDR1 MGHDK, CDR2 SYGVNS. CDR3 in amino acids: CASTDEGPRIQYF. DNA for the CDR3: TGTGCCAGCACCGACGAGGGACCTAGGATTCAGTACTTC.

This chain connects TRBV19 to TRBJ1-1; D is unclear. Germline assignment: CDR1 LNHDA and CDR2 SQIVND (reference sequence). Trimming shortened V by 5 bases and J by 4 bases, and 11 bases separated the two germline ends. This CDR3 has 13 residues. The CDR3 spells CASSLQTVTEAFF. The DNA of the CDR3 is TGTGCCAGTAGTCTCCAGACGGTCACTGAAGCTTTCTTT.

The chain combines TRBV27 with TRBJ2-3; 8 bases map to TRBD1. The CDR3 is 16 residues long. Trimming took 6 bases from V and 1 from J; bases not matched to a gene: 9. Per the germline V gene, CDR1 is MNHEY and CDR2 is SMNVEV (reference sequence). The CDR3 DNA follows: TGTGCCAGCAGCTTCCCGACAGGGGATGGCACAGATACGCAGTATTTT. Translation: CASSFPTGDGTDTQYF.

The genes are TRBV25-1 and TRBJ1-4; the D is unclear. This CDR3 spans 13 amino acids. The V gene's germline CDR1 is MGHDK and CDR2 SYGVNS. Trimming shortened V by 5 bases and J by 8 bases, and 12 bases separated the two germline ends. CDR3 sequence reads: CASSYSDREKLFF. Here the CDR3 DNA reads TGTGCCAGCAGTTATTCGGATCGGGAAAAACTGTTTTTT.

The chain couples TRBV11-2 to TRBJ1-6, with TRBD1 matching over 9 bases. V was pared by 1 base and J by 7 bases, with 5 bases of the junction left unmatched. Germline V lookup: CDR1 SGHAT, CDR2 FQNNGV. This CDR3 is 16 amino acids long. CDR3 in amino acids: CASSLGPGTGNSPLHF. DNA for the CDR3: TGTGCCAGCAGCTTAGGACCCGGGACAGGGAATTCACCCCTCCACTTT. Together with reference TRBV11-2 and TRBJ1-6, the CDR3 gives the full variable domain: EAGVAQSPRYKIIEKRQSVAFWCNPISGHATLYWYQQILGQGPKLLIQFQNNGVVDDSQLPKDRFSAERLKGVDSTLKIQPAKLEDSAVYLCASSLGPGTGNSPLHFGNGTRLTVT.

CDR3 nucleotides: TGTGCCATCAGTCCTAAGCTTAGCAATCAGCCCCAGCATTTT. As protein: CAISPKLSNQPQHF. The rearrangement joins TRBV10-3 to TRBJ1-5; no firm D call. Deletions cut 5 bases from V and 0 bases from J, with 8 bases between. CDR3 length equals 14 residues. Per germline, CDR1 ENHRY and CDR2 SYGVKD.

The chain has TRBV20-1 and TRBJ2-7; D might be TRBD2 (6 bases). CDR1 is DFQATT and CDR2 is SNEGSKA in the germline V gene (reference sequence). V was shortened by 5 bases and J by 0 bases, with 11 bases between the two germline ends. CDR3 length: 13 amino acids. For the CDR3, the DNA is TGCAGTGCTGGGGACGGGAGCTCCTACGAGCAGTACTTC. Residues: CSAGDGSSYEQYF.

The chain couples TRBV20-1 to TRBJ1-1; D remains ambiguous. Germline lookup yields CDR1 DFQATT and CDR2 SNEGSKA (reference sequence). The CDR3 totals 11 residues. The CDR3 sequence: CRSQKNTEAFF. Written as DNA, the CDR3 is TGCAGGAGTCAGAAGAACACTGAAGCTTTCTTT.

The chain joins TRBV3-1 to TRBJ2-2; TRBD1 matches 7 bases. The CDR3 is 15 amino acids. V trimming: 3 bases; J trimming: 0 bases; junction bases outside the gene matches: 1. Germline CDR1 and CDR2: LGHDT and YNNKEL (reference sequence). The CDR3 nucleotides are TGTGCCAGCAGCCACGGACAGGCGAACACCGGGGAGCTGTTTTTT. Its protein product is CASSHGQANTGELFF.

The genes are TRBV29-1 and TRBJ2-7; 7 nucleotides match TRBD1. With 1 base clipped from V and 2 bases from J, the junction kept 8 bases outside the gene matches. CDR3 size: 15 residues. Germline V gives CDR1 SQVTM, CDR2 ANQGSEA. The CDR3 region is CSVEGRQGYAYEQYF. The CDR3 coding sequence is TGCAGCGTTGAAGGTAGACAGGGATATGCCTACGAGCAGTACTTC.

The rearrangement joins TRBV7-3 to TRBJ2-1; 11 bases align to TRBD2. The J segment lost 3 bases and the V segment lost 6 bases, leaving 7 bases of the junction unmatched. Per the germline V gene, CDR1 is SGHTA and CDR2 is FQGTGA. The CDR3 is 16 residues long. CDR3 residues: CASRRTGTSGYNEQFF. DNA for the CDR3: TGTGCCAGCAGGAGGACCGGGACTAGCGGCTACAATGAGCAGTTCTTC.

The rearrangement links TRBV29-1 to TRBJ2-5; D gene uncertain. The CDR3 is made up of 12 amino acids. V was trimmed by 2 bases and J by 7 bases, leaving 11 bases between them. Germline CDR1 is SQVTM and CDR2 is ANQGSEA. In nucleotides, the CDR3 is TGCAGCGTTGAATCCCTTACACTGACCCAGTACTTC. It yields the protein CSVESLTLTQYF.

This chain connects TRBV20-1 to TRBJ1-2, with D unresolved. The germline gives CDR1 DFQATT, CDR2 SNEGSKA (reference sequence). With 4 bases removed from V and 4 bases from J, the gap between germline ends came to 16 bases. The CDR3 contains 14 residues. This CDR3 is CSAIFGENFYGYTF. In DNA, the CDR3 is TGCAGTGCTATCTTTGGCGAGAACTTCTATGGCTACACCTTC.

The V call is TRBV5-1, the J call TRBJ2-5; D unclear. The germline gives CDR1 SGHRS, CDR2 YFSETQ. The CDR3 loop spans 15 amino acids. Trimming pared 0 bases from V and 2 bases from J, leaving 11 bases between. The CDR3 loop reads CASSLEGRIQETQYF. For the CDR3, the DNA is TGCGCCAGCAGCTTGGAAGGACGGATACAAGAGACCCAGTACTTC. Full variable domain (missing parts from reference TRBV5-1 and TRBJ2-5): KAGVTQTPRYLIKTRGQQVTLSCSPISGHRSVSWYQQTPGQGLQFLFEYFSETQRNKGNFPGRFSGRQFSNSRSEMNVSTLELGDSALYLCASSLEGRIQETQYFGPGTRLLVL.

The CDR3 DNA reads TGTGCCAGCAGCTCCGCGGACAGGGGAAGGTATGAGCAGTTCTTC. It is translated as CASSSADRGRYEQFF. The rearrangement joins TRBV11-1 to TRBJ2-1; the match to TRBD1 covers 9 bases. With V trimmed by 4 bases and J by 8 bases, 9 bases remained unmatched. The CDR3 contains 15 residues. Per the germline V gene, CDR1 is SGHAT and CDR2 is FQDESV (reference sequence).

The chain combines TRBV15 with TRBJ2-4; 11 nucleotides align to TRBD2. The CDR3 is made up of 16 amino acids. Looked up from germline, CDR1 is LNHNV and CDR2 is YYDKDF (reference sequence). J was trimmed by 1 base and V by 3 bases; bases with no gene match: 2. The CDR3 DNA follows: TGTGCCACCAGCAGCTCTAGCGGGGGGGCCAAAAACATTCAGTACTTC. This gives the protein CATSSSSGGAKNIQYF.

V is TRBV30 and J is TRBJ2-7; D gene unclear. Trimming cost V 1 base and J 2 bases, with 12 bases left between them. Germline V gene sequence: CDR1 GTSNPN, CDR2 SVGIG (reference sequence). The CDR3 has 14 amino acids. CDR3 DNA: TGTGCCTGGAGTGAGAACTCCGGTCCCTACGAGCAGTACTTC. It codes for CAWSENSGPYEQYF. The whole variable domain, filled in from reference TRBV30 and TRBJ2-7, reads SQTIHQWPATLVQPVGSPLSLECTVEGTSNPNLYWYRQAAGRGLQLLFYSVGIGQISSEVPQNLSASRPQDRQFILSSKKLLLSDSGFYLCAWSENSGPYEQYFGPGTRLTVT.

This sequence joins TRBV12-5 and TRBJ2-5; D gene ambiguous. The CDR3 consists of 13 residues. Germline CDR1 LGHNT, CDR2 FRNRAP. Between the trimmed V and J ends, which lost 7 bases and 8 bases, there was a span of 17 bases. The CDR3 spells CASVPPGGETQYF. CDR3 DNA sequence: TGTGCTAGTGTCCCTCCTGGTGGGGAAACCCAGTACTTC.

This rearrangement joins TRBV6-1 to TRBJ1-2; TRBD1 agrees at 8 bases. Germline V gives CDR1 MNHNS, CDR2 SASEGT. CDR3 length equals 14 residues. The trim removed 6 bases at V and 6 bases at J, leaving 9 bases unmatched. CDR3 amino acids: CASSNRGEVDGYTF. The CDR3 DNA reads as TGTGCCAGCAGCAACAGGGGGGAGGTGGATGGCTACACCTTC.

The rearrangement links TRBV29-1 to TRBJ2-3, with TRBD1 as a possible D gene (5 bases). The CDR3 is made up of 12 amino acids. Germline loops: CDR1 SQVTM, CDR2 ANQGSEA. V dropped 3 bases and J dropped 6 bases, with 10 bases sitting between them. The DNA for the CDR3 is TGCAGCGTTGATCAGGGTCTGGATACGCAGTATTTT. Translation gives CSVDQGLDTQYF.

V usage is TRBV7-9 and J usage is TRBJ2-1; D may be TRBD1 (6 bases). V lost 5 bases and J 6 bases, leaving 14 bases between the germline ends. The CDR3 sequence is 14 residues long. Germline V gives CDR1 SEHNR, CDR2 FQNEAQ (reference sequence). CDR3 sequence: CASSEQGTLNEQFF. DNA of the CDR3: TGTGCCAGCAGCGAGCAGGGGACACTCAATGAGCAGTTCTTC.

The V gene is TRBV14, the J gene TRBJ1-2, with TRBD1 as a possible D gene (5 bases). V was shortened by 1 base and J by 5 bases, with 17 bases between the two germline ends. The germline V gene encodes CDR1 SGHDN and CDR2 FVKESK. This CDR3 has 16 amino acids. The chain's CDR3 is CASSQADRGTAYGYTF. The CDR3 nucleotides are TGTGCCAGCAGCCAAGCAGATCGCGGGACGGCTTATGGCTACACCTTC. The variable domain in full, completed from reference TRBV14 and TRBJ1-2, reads EAGVTQFPSHSVIEKGQTVTLRCDPISGHDNLYWYRRVMGKEIKFLLHFVKESKQDESGMPNNRFLAERTGGTYSTLKVQPAELEDSGVYFCASSQADRGTAYGYTFGSGTRLTVV.

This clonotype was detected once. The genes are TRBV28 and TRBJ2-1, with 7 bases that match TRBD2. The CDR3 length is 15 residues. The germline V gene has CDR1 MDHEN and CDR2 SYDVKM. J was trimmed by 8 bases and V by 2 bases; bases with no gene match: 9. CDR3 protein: CASSLIGGGEDEQFF. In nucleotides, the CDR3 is TGTGCCAGCAGTTTAATCGGCGGGGGTGAGGATGAGCAGTTCTTC.

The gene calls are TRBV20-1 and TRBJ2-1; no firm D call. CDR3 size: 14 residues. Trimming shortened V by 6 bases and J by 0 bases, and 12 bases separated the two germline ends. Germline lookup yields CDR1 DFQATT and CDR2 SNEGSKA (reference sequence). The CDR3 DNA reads TGCAGTGCCTTGGGGTCTAACTCCTACAATGAGCAGTTCTTC. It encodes CSALGSNSYNEQFF.

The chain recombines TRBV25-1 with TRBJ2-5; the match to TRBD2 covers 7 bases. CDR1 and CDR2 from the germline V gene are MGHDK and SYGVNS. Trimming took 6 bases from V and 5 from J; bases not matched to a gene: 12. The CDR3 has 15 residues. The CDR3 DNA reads TGTGCCAGCAGGGACGAGCGGGGTGGGCGTGAGACCCAGTACTTC. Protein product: CASRDERGGRETQYF.

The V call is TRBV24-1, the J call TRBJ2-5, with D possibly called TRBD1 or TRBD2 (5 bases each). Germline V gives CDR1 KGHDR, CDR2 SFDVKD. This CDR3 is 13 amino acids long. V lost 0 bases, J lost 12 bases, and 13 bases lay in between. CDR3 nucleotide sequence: TGTGCCACCAGTGATTTGAGGACACGGGAAAAGTACTTC. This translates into CATSDLRTREKYF.

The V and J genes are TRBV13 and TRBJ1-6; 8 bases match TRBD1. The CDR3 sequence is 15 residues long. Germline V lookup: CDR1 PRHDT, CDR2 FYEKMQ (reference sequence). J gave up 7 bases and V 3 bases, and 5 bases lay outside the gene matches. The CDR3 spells CASSFTGQGNSPLHF. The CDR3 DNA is TGTGCCAGCAGCTTCACCGGACAGGGAAATTCACCCCTCCACTTT.